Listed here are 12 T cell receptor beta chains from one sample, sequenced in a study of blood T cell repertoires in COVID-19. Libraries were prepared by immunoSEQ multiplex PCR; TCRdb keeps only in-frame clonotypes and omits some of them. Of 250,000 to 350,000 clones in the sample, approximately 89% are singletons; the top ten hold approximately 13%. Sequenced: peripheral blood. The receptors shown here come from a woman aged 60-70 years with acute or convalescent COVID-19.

CDR3 in DNA: TGTGCCAGCAGTGATCCGGGACAGGGGAATGAAAAACTGTTTTTT. This codes for CASSDPGQGNEKLFF. The V and J genes are TRBV6-4 and TRBJ1-4; 10 nucleotides agree with TRBD1. The V gene's germline CDR1 is MRHNA and CDR2 SNTAGT. With V trimmed by 3 bases and J by 5 bases, 3 bases remained unmatched. The CDR3 totals 15 residues.

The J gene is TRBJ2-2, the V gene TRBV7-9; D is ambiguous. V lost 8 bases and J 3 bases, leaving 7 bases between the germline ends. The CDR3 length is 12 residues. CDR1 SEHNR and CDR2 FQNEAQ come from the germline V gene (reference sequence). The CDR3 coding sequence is TGTGCCAGCGACCGGGACACCGGGGAGCTGTTTTTT. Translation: CASDRDTGELFF. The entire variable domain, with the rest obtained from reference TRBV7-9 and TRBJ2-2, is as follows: DTGVSQNPRHKITKRGQNVTFRCDPISEHNRLYWYRQTLGQGPEFLTYFQNEAQLEKSRLLSDRFSAERPKGSFSTLEIQRTEQGDSAMYLCASDRDTGELFFGEGSRLTVL.

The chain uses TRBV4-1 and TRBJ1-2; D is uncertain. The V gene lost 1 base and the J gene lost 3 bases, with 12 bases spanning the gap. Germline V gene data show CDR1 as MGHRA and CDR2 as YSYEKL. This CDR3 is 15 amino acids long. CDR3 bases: TGCGCCAGCAGCCAAGGCGTCACGGTGGACTATGGCTACACCTTC. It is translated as CASSQGVTVDYGYTF.

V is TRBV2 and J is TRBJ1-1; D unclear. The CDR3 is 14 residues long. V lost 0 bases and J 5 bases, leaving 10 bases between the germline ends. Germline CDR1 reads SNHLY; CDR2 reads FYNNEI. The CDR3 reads CASSEARDETEAFF. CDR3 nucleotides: TGTGCCAGCAGTGAAGCGCGCGATGAGACTGAAGCTTTCTTT.

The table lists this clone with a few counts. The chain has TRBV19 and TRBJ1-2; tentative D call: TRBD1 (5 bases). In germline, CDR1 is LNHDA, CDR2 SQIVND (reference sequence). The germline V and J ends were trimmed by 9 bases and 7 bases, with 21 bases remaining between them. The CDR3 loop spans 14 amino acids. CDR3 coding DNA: TGTGCCAGCGGAAGCCTCGCGGGGCGGGGTGGCTACACCTTC. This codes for CASGSLAGRGGYTF.

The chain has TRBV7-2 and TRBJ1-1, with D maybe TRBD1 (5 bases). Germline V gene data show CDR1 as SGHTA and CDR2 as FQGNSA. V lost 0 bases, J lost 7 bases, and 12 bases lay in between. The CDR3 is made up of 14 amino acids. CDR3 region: CASSLALGQGEAFF. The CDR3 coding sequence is TGTGCCAGCAGCTTAGCGCTAGGGCAGGGTGAAGCTTTCTTT.

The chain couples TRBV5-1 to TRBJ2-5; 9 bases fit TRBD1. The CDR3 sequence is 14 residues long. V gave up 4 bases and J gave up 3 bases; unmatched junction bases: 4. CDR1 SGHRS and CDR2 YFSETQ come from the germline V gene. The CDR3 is CASSTRTGEETQYF. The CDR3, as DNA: TGCGCCAGCAGCACCCGGACAGGGGAAGAGACCCAGTACTTC.

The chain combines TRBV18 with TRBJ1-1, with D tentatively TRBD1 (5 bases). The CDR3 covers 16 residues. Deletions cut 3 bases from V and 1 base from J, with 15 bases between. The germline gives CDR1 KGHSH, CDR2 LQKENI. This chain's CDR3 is CASSPSGPGTNTEAFF. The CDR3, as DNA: TGTGCCAGCTCACCCAGCGGGCCAGGGACGAACACTGAAGCTTTCTTT.

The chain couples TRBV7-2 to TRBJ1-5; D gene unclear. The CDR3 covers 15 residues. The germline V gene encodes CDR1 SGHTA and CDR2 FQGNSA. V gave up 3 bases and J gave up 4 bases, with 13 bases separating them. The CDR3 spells CASSFGPASNQPQHF. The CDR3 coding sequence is TGTGCCAGCAGCTTTGGGCCGGCTTCGAATCAGCCCCAGCATTTT.

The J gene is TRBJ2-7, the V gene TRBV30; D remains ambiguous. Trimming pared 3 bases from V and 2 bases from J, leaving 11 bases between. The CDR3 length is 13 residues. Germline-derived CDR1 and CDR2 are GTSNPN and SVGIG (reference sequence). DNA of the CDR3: TGTGCCTGGAGCGAAACAGCTACCTACGAGCAGTACTTC. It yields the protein CAWSETATYEQYF.

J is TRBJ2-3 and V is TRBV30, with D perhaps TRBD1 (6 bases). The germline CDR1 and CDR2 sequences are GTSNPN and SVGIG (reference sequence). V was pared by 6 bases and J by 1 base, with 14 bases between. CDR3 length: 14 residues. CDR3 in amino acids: CACTGSEGTDTQYF. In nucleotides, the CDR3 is TGTGCCTGCACAGGGTCGGAGGGCACAGATACGCAGTATTTT.

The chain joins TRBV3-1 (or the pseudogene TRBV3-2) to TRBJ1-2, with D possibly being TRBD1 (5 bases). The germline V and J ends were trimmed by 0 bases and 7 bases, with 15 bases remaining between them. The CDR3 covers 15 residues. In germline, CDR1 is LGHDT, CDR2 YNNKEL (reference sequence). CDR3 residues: CASSQDQKTALGYTF. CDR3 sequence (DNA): TGTGCCAGCAGCCAAGATCAAAAGACAGCTCTTGGCTACACCTTC.